Only a few counts were recorded for the clone carrying this TCR beta chain. As yet, its antigen is unknown. A single record per CDR3 protein comes from TCRdb applying MiXCR to the reads. The sample carries under 150,000 distinct CDR3 sequences, less than 9.5% recorded once. The data were taken from a study of T cell repertoires in cytomegalovirus infection. Study-level information: An indication of both CMV infection and matching HLA type came from public TCR beta signatures.

Overall study results and limits: In two of eight donors, the top clonotype was HLA-C-restricted CMV-specific.

The sequencing sample was made of PBMCs. This TCR was sampled from a human donor in good health (CMV status not recorded). Some clones in this sample may be carry-over from other donors' samples.

The CDR3 is CASSPFGQGVETQYF. The CDR3 coding sequence is TGTGCCAGCAGTCCCTTCGGACAGGGGGTCGAGACCCAGTACTTC. The chain joins TRBV28 to TRBJ2-5; 10 positions agree with TRBD1. The CDR3 is 15 amino acids. Germline V CDR1 and CDR2: MDHEN, SYDVKM. The ends lost 5 bases at V and 5 bases at J; junction bases unmatched: 8.